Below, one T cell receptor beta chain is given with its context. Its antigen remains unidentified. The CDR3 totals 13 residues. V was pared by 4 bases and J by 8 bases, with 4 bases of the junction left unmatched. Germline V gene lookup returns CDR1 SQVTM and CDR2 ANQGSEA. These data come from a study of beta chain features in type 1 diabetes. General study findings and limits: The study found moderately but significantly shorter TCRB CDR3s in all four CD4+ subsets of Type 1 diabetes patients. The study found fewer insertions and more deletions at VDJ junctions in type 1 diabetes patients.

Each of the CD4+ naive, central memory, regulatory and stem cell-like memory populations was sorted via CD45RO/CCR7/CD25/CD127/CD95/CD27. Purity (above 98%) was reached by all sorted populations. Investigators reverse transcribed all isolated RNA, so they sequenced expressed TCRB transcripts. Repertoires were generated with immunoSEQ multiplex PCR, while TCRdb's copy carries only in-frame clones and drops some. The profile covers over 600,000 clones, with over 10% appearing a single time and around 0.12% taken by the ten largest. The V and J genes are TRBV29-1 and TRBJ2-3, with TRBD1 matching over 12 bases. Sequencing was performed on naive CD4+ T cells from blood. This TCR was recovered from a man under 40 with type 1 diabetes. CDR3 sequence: CSVGDRGLGTQYF. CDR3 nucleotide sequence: TGCAGCGTTGGGGACAGGGGGCTAGGTACGCAGTATTTT.